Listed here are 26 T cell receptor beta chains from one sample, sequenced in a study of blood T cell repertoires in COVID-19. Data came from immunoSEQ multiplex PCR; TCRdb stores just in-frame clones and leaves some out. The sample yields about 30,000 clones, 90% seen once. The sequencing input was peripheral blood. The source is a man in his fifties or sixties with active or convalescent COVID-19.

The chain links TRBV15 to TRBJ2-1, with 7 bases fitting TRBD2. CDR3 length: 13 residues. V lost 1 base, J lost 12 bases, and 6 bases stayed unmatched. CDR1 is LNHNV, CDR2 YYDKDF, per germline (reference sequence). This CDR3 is CATSRVLAGGQFF. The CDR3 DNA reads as TGTGCCACCAGCAGAGTTTTAGCGGGTGGGCAGTTCTTC.

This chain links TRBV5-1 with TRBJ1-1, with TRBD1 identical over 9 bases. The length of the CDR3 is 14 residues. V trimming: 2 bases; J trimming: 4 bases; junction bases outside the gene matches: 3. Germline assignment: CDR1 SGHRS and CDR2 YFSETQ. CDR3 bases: TGCGCCAGCAGCTTCAGGACAGGGGTCACTGAAGCTTTCTTT. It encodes CASSFRTGVTEAFF.

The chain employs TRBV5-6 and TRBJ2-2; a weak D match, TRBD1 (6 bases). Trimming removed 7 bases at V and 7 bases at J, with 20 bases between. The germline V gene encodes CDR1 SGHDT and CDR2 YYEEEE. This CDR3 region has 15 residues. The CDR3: CASGLDRLRGGELFF. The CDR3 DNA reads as TGTGCCAGCGGCCTTGACAGGTTAAGGGGCGGGGAGCTGTTTTTT.

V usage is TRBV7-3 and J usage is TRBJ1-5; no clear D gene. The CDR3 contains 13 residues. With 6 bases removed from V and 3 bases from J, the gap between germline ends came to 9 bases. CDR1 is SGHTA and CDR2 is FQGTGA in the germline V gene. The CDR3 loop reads CASSEGANQPQHF. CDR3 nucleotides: TGTGCCAGCAGTGAGGGTGCCAATCAGCCCCAGCATTTT. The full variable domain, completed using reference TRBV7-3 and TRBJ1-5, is GAGVSQTPSNKVTEKGKYVELRCDPISGHTALYWYRQSLGQGPEFLIYFQGTGAADDSGLPNDRFFAVRPEGSVSTLKIQRTERGDSAVYLCASSEGANQPQHFGDGTRLSIL.

The CDR3 here is CASSYGTANSYEQYF. For the CDR3, the DNA is TGCGCCAGCAGCTACGGGACAGCTAACTCCTACGAGCAGTACTTC. V gene TRBV5-1 combines with J gene TRBJ2-7, with 7 bases aligning to TRBD1. Trimming removed 3 bases from V and 0 bases from J; junction bases left unmatched: 6. Germline loops: CDR1 SGHRS, CDR2 YFSETQ. The CDR3 has 15 residues.

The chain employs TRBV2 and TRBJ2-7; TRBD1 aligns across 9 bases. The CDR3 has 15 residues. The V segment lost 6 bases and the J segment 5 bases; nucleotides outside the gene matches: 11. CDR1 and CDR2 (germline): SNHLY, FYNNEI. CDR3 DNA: TGTGCCAGCAGGGAGACCGGGACAGGGCTTAACGAGCAGTACTTC. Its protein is CASRETGTGLNEQYF.

The CDR3 loop is CASSLGLAVSYEQYF. As DNA, the CDR3 is TGTGCCAGCAGCTTAGGACTAGCGGTTTCCTACGAGCAGTACTTC. The V and J genes are TRBV7-2 and TRBJ2-7; 9 bases are shared with TRBD2. Germline V CDR1 and CDR2: SGHTA, FQGNSA. The V segment lost 1 base and the J segment 1 base; nucleotides outside the gene matches: 2. This CDR3 has 15 amino acids. The full variable domain, rest sourced from reference TRBV7-2 and TRBJ2-7, is GAGVSQSPSNKVTEKGKDVELRCDPISGHTALYWYRQSLGQGLEFLIYFQGNSAPDKSGLPSDRFSAERTGGSVSTLTIQRTQQEDSAVYLCASSLGLAVSYEQYFGPGTRLTVT.

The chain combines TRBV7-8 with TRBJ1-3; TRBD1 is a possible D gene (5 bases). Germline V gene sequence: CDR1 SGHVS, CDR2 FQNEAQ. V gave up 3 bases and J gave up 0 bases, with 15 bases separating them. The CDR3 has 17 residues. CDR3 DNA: TGTGCCAGCAGCTTGCGGGGGGACGTATACTCTGGAAACACCATATATTTT. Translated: CASSLRGDVYSGNTIYF.

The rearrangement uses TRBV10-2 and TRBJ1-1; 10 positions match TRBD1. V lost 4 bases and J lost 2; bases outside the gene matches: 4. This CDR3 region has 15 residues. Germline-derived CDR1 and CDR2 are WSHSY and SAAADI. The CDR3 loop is CASSGTGGLNTEAFF. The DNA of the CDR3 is TGCGCCAGCAGTGGGACAGGGGGACTCAACACTGAAGCTTTCTTT.

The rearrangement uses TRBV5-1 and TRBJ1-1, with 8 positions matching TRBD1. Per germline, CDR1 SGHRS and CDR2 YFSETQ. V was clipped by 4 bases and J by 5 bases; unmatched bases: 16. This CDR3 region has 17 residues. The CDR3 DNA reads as TGCGCCAGCAGCCTTTCCTCTAGACAGGGGCTTAGGACTGAAGCTTTCTTT. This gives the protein CASSLSSRQGLRTEAFF.

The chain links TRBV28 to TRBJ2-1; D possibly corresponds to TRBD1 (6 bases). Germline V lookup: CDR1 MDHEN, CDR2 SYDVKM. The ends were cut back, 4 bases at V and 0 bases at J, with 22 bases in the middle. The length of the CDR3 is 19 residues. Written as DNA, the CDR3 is TGTGCCAGCAGTTCTCAAGCCTCTCAAACAGGGCACTCCTACAATGAGCAGTTCTTC. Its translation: CASSSQASQTGHSYNEQFF.

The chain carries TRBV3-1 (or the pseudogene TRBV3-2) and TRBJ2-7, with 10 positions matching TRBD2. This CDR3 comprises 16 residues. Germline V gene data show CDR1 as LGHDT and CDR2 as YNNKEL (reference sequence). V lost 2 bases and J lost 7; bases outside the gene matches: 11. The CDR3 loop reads CASSQHPSGGAGEQYF. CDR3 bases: TGTGCCAGCAGCCAACATCCCAGCGGGGGGGCGGGAGAGCAGTACTTC.

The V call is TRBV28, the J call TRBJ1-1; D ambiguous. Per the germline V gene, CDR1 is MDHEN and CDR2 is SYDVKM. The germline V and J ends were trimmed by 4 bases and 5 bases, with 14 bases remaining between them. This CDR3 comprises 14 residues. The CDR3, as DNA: TGTGCCAGCAGTTACCGCGGTGGTGGAACTGAAGCTTTCTTT. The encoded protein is CASSYRGGGTEAFF.

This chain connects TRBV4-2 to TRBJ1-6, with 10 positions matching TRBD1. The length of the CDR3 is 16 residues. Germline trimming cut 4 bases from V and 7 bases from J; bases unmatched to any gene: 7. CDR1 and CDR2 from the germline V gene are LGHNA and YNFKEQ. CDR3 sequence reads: CASSRPGQGENSPLHF. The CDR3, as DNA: TGTGCCAGCAGCCGGCCTGGACAGGGGGAAAATTCACCCCTCCACTTT.

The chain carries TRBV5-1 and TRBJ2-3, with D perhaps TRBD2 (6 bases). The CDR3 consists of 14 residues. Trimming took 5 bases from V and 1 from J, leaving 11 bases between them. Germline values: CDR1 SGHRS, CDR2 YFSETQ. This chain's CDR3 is CASRTDYRTDTQYF. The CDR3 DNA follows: TGCGCCAGCAGGACGGACTACCGCACAGATACGCAGTATTTT.

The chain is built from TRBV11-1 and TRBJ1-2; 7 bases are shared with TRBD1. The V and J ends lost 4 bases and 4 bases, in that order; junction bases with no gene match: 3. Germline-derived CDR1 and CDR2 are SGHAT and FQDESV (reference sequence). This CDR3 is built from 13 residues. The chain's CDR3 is CASSSRDSYGYTF. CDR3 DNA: TGTGCCAGCAGCTCACGGGACAGCTATGGCTACACCTTC.

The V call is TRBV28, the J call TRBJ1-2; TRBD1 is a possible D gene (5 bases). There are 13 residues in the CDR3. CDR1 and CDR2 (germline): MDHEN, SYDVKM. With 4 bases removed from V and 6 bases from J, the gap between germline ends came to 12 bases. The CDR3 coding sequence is TGTGCCAGCAGTTCCGGGACTTTACATGGCTACACCTTC. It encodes CASSSGTLHGYTF.

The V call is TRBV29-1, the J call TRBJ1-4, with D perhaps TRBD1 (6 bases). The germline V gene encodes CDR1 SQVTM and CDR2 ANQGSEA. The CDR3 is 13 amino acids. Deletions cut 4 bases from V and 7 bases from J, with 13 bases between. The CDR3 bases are TGCAGCGTTGGGGGGGGCGGGAGTGAAAAACTGTTTTTT. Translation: CSVGGGGSEKLFF.

CDR3 residues: CATSNPGLRTDTQYF. The CDR3 bases are TGTGCCACCTCAAATCCGGGACTCCGCACAGATACGCAGTATTTT. The chain employs TRBV15 and TRBJ2-3, with D maybe TRBD2 (6 bases). The CDR3 is 15 amino acids. Germline CDR1 is LNHNV and CDR2 is YYDKDF (reference sequence). V was shortened by 8 bases and J by 1 base, with 16 bases between the two germline ends.

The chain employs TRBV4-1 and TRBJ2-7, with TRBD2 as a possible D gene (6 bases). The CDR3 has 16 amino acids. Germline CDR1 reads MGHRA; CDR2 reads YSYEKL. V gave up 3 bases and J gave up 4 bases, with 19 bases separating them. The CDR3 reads CASSQIWGSGGYEQYF. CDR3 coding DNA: TGCGCCAGCAGCCAGATCTGGGGTAGCGGAGGTTACGAGCAGTACTTC.

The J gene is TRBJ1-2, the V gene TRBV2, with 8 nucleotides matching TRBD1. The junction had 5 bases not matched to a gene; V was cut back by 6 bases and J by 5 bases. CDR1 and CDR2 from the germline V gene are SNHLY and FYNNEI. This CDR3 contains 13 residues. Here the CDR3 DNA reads TGTGCCAGCAGCCGGGGGACAGGTTATGGCTACACCTTC. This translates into CASSRGTGYGYTF.

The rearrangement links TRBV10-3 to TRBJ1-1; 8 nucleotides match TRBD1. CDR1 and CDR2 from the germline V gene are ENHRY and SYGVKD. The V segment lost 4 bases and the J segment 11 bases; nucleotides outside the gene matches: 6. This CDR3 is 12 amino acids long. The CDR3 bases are TGTGCCATCAGTGGGACAGGGCTGGCGGCTTTCTTT. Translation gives CAISGTGLAAFF.

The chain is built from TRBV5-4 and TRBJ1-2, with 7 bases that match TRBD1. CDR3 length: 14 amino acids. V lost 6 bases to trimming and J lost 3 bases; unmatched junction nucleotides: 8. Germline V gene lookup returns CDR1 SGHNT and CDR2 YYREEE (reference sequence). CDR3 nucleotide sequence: TGTGCCAGCAACCCTTCAGGGGGGTACTATGGCTACACCTTC. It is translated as CASNPSGGYYGYTF.

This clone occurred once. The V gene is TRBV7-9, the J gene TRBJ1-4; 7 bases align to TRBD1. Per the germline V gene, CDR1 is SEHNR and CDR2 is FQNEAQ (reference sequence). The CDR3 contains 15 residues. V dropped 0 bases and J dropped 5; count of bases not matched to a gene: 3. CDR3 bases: TGTGCCAGCAGCTTAGCGGGGACAGAAAATGAAAAACTGTTTTTT. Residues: CASSLAGTENEKLFF. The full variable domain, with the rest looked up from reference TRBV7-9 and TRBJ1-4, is DTGVSQNPRHKITKRGQNVTFRCDPISEHNRLYWYRQTLGQGPEFLTYFQNEAQLEKSRLLSDRFSAERPKGSFSTLEIQRTEQGDSAMYLCASSLAGTENEKLFFGSGTQLSVL.

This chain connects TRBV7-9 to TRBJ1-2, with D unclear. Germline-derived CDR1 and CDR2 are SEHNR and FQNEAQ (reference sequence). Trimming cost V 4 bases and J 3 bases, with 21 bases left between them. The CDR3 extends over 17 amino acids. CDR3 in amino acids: CASSYLSPRKVDYGYTF. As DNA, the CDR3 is TGTGCCAGCAGCTATCTTTCCCCGCGGAAAGTCGACTATGGCTACACCTTC.

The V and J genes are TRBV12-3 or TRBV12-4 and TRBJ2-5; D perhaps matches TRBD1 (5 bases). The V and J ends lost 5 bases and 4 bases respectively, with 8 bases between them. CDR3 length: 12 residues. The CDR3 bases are TGTGCCAGCAGTGACAGAGGAGAGACCCAGTACTTC. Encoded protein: CASSDRGETQYF.